These T cell receptor beta chains were read from a single sample in a study of blood T cell repertoires in COVID-19. TCRdb keeps only in-frame clones here, not all; method: immunoSEQ multiplex PCR. The sample yields about 240,000 clones, around 88% seen once. The sample taken for sequencing was peripheral blood. The receptors shown here come from an elderly man with acute or convalescent COVID-19. Each CDR3 is given with its conserved first and last residue. The order of the fields is J gene, clone size, V gene, D gene, CDR3 protein, CDR3 DNA. The D gene is left open where the match is weak. Size tells how often a clone was seen (once, few, many) or the class of an expanded clone, and some rows leave it out.

j_gene: TRBJ1-2; abundance: many; v_gene: TRBV19; d_gene: -; CDR3aa: CASSIAGDRGYGYTF; CDR3nt: TGTGCCAGTAGTATAGCAGGCGATCGGGGCTATGGCTACACCTTC
j_gene: TRBJ2-6; abundance: -; v_gene: TRBV24-1; d_gene: -; CDR3aa: CATSDRFSGANVLTF; CDR3nt: TGTGCCACCAGTGACCGTTTCTCTGGGGCCAACGTCCTGACTTTC
j_gene: TRBJ1-5; abundance: once; v_gene: TRBV28; d_gene: TRBD1; CDR3aa: CASSSPGQGNQPQHF; CDR3nt: TGTGCCAGCAGCTCCCCGGGACAGGGGAATCAGCCCCAGCATTTT
j_gene: TRBJ1-6; abundance: -; v_gene: TRBV28; d_gene: -; CDR3aa: CASSLSLGRGSPLHF; CDR3nt: TGTGCCAGCAGTTTATCGTTGGGGAGGGGTTCACCCCTCCACTTT
j_gene: TRBJ1-1; abundance: -; v_gene: TRBV29-1; d_gene: -; CDR3aa: CSVEPRQATTEAFF; CDR3nt: TGCAGCGTTGAACCCCGTCAGGCAACCACTGAAGCTTTCTTT
j_gene: TRBJ2-4; abundance: -; v_gene: TRBV19; d_gene: -; CDR3aa: CASSREVLGGIQYF; CDR3nt: TGTGCCAGTAGTCGAGAAGTTTTAGGGGGCATTCAGTACTTC
j_gene: TRBJ2-7; abundance: -; v_gene: TRBV11-2; d_gene: TRBD1; CDR3aa: CASSNRGFYEQYF; CDR3nt: TGTGCCAGCAGTAACAGGGGATTCTACGAGCAGTACTTC
j_gene: TRBJ1-6; abundance: -; v_gene: TRBV6-5; d_gene: -; CDR3aa: CASKGDNNSPLHF; CDR3nt: TGTGCCAGCAAAGGGGACAACAATTCACCCCTCCACTTT
j_gene: TRBJ1-5; abundance: -; v_gene: TRBV28; d_gene: -; CDR3aa: CASYPGGGNQPQHF; CDR3nt: TGTGCTTCCTACCCCGGGGGGGGAAATCAGCCCCAGCATTTT
j_gene: TRBJ1-6; abundance: -; v_gene: TRBV11-2; d_gene: -; CDR3aa: CASSPRPRGTEDSPLHF; CDR3nt: TGTGCCAGCAGCCCACGACCCCGCGGGACTGAAGATTCACCCCTCCACTTT
j_gene: TRBJ2-7; abundance: -; v_gene: TRBV7-2; d_gene: -; CDR3aa: CASSQLRASMYF; CDR3nt: TGTGCCAGCAGCCAACTGCGGGCGTCTATGTACTTC
j_gene: TRBJ2-1; abundance: -; v_gene: TRBV12-5; d_gene: -; CDR3aa: CASGEGYSYNEQFF; CDR3nt: TGTGCTAGTGGGGAGGGGTACTCCTACAATGAGCAGTTCTTC
j_gene: TRBJ2-3; abundance: -; v_gene: TRBV5-5; d_gene: -; CDR3aa: CASARVSTDTQYF; CDR3nt: TGTGCCAGCGCCAGGGTCAGCACAGATACGCAGTATTTT
j_gene: TRBJ1-4; abundance: -; v_gene: TRBV2; d_gene: -; CDR3aa: CASSYIPGTGTNEKLFF; CDR3nt: TGTGCCAGCAGCTATATTCCTGGAACAGGCACTAATGAAAAACTGTTTTTT
j_gene: TRBJ2-3; abundance: -; v_gene: TRBV5-1; d_gene: TRBD2; CDR3aa: CASSPRGDGDTQYF; CDR3nt: TGCGCCAGCAGCCCCCGGGGGGATGGAGATACGCAGTATTTT
j_gene: TRBJ1-1; abundance: -; v_gene: TRBV2; d_gene: TRBD1; CDR3aa: CASRKTTGGAGITEAFF; CDR3nt: TGTGCCAGCAGAAAAACAACAGGGGGCGCGGGAATTACTGAAGCTTTCTTT
j_gene: TRBJ1-4; abundance: -; v_gene: TRBV3-1/TRBV3-2; d_gene: -; CDR3aa: CASRNRGSNEKLFF; CDR3nt: TGTGCCAGCAGAAATAGGGGTTCTAATGAAAAACTGTTTTTT
j_gene: TRBJ1-2; abundance: few; v_gene: TRBV11-2; d_gene: -; CDR3aa: CASSPPGFGYGYTF; CDR3nt: TGTGCCAGCAGCCCCCCGGGATTCGGGTATGGCTACACCTTC
j_gene: TRBJ2-1; abundance: -; v_gene: TRBV10-1; d_gene: TRBD1; CDR3aa: CASSESRRSYGTGGGNEQFF; CDR3nt: TGCGCCAGCAGTGAGTCGCGTCGGTCCTATGGGACAGGGGGTGGCAATGAGCAGTTCTTC
j_gene: TRBJ1-4; abundance: -; v_gene: TRBV3-1/TRBV3-2; d_gene: -; CDR3aa: CASSHRQTNEKLFF; CDR3nt: TGTGCCAGCAGCCATAGACAGACTAATGAAAAACTGTTTTTT
j_gene: TRBJ2-1; abundance: -; v_gene: TRBV19; d_gene: -; CDR3aa: CATGLQGRVYEQFF; CDR3nt: TGTGCCACAGGGCTACAGGGTCGAGTTTATGAGCAGTTCTTC
j_gene: TRBJ1-1; abundance: -; v_gene: TRBV11-2; d_gene: -; CDR3aa: CASSLAPGYTEAFF; CDR3nt: TGTGCCAGCAGCTTAGCCCCGGGTTACACTGAAGCTTTCTTT
j_gene: TRBJ2-1; abundance: -; v_gene: TRBV11-1; d_gene: -; CDR3aa: CASSLVSSGPDNEQFF; CDR3nt: TGTGCCAGCAGCTTAGTCTCAAGCGGGCCGGACAATGAGCAGTTCTTC
j_gene: TRBJ1-2; abundance: -; v_gene: TRBV27; d_gene: TRBD1; CDR3aa: CASSLSGQGAEEIYGYTF; CDR3nt: TGTGCCAGCAGTTTATCGGGACAGGGGGCCGAAGAGATCTATGGCTACACCTTC
j_gene: TRBJ2-3; abundance: -; v_gene: TRBV7-2; d_gene: TRBD2; CDR3aa: CASSSLPGLAGGTDTQYF; CDR3nt: TGTGCCAGCAGCTCCTTACCGGGACTAGCGGGAGGCACAGATACGCAGTATTTT
j_gene: TRBJ2-5; abundance: -; v_gene: TRBV28; d_gene: TRBD1; CDR3aa: CASSSLRDREQETQYF; CDR3nt: TGTGCCAGCAGTTCCCTCCGGGACAGGGAACAAGAGACCCAGTACTTC
j_gene: TRBJ1-1; abundance: -; v_gene: TRBV24-1; d_gene: -; CDR3aa: CATSDSTKTGNTEAFF; CDR3nt: TGTGCCACCAGTGACTCGACTAAGACAGGGAACACTGAAGCTTTCTTT
j_gene: TRBJ2-1; abundance: -; v_gene: TRBV15; d_gene: TRBD2; CDR3aa: CATSPPGTSYNEQFF; CDR3nt: TGTGCCACCAGCCCACCCGGGACTAGCTACAATGAGCAGTTCTTC
j_gene: TRBJ1-3; abundance: -; v_gene: TRBV6-5; d_gene: TRBD1; CDR3aa: CASSYSDRPSGNTIYF; CDR3nt: TGTGCCAGCAGTTACTCGGACAGGCCCTCTGGAAACACCATATATTTT
j_gene: TRBJ1-5; abundance: once; v_gene: TRBV28; d_gene: -; CDR3aa: CASSSTGGQPQHF; CDR3nt: TGTGCCAGCAGCTCGACAGGCGGCCAGCCCCAGCATTTT
j_gene: TRBJ1-5; abundance: -; v_gene: TRBV5-1; d_gene: -; CDR3aa: CASSIEGGNQPQHF; CDR3nt: TGCGCCAGCAGCATTGAGGGGGGCAATCAGCCCCAGCATTTT
j_gene: TRBJ1-6; abundance: many; v_gene: TRBV11-2; d_gene: TRBD1; CDR3aa: CASSLYAQGAKGSPLHF; CDR3nt: TGTGCCAGCAGCCTCTACGCACAGGGGGCTAAGGGTTCACCCCTCCACTTT
j_gene: TRBJ2-1; abundance: -; v_gene: TRBV15; d_gene: TRBD2; CDR3aa: CATRGREVNNEQFF; CDR3nt: TGTGCCACCAGAGGTCGGGAGGTAAACAATGAGCAGTTCTTC
j_gene: TRBJ1-6; abundance: -; v_gene: TRBV28; d_gene: -; CDR3aa: CASTGGDYNSPLHF; CDR3nt: TGTGCCAGCACTGGGGGCGACTATAATTCACCCCTCCACTTT
j_gene: TRBJ2-7; abundance: -; v_gene: TRBV12-3/TRBV12-4; d_gene: TRBD1; CDR3aa: CASSLTGGNEQYF; CDR3nt: TGTGCCAGCAGTTTAACAGGGGGCAACGAGCAGTACTTC
j_gene: TRBJ1-5; abundance: -; v_gene: TRBV12-3/TRBV12-4; d_gene: -; CDR3aa: CASSFGSFQPQHF; CDR3nt: TGTGCCAGCAGTTTTGGTAGTTTTCAGCCCCAGCATTTT
j_gene: TRBJ2-5; abundance: -; v_gene: TRBV24-1; d_gene: -; CDR3aa: CATSVDGVQETQYF; CDR3nt: TGTGCCACCAGTGTGGACGGGGTCCAAGAGACCCAGTACTTC
j_gene: TRBJ1-1; abundance: -; v_gene: TRBV6-2/TRBV6-3; d_gene: -; CDR3aa: CASSYSRGDKAFF; CDR3nt: TGTGCCAGCAGTTACTCGAGAGGGGACAAAGCTTTCTTT
j_gene: TRBJ1-1; abundance: -; v_gene: TRBV6-1; d_gene: -; CDR3aa: CASSEHYTEAFF; CDR3nt: TGTGCCAGCAGTGAACATTACACTGAAGCTTTCTTT
j_gene: TRBJ1-2; abundance: once; v_gene: TRBV7-2; d_gene: TRBD1; CDR3aa: CASSLLGQGGYGYTF; CDR3nt: TGTGCCAGCAGCTTATTGGGACAGGGGGGTTATGGCTACACCTTC
j_gene: TRBJ1-2; abundance: -; v_gene: TRBV6-6; d_gene: TRBD1; CDR3aa: CASKIPGQNYGYTF; CDR3nt: TGTGCCAGCAAGATCCCGGGACAGAACTATGGCTACACCTTC
j_gene: TRBJ2-1; abundance: -; v_gene: TRBV28; d_gene: TRBD2; CDR3aa: CASSLLGLAGGQVPNEQFF; CDR3nt: TGTGCCAGCAGTTTACTCGGACTAGCGGGGGGGCAGGTTCCCAATGAGCAGTTCTTC
j_gene: TRBJ1-5; abundance: -; v_gene: TRBV6-5; d_gene: TRBD1; CDR3aa: CASTLDRGGQPQHF; CDR3nt: TGTGCCAGCACCTTGGACAGGGGAGGTCAGCCCCAGCATTTT
j_gene: TRBJ1-2; abundance: -; v_gene: TRBV6-5; d_gene: TRBD1; CDR3aa: CAGQGTAGSGYTF; CDR3nt: TGTGCCGGACAGGGGACCGCTGGAAGTGGCTACACCTTC
j_gene: TRBJ2-2; abundance: few; v_gene: TRBV6-6; d_gene: -; CDR3aa: CASSITTGNGELFF; CDR3nt: TGTGCCAGCAGCATTACTACAGGGAACGGGGAGCTGTTTTTT
j_gene: TRBJ1-2; abundance: -; v_gene: TRBV24-1; d_gene: TRBD1; CDR3aa: CATSDHGTVYGYTF; CDR3nt: TGTGCCACCAGTGACCACGGGACAGTCTATGGCTACACCTTC
j_gene: TRBJ1-4; abundance: few; v_gene: TRBV2; d_gene: TRBD1; CDR3aa: CASRTGGEKLFF; CDR3nt: TGTGCCAGCAGGACAGGGGGGGAAAAACTGTTTTTT
j_gene: TRBJ1-3; abundance: -; v_gene: TRBV28; d_gene: -; CDR3aa: CASSSTASDGNTIYF; CDR3nt: TGTGCCAGCAGTTCAACAGCTTCGGATGGAAACACCATATATTTT
j_gene: TRBJ1-2; abundance: -; v_gene: TRBV5-4; d_gene: TRBD1; CDR3aa: CASSLEGQGYRGGYTF; CDR3nt: TGTGCCAGCAGCTTGGAGGGACAGGGTTACCGAGGGGGCTACACCTTC
j_gene: TRBJ2-1; abundance: once; v_gene: TRBV28; d_gene: TRBD2; CDR3aa: CASSPWTSRIYNEQFF; CDR3nt: TGTGCCAGCAGTCCCTGGACTAGCCGAATTTACAATGAGCAGTTCTTC
j_gene: TRBJ1-4; abundance: -; v_gene: TRBV28; d_gene: -; CDR3aa: CASKGQPSTNEKLFF; CDR3nt: TGTGCCAGCAAAGGACAGCCTTCAACTAATGAAAAACTGTTTTTT
j_gene: TRBJ1-2; abundance: -; v_gene: TRBV28; d_gene: TRBD1; CDR3aa: CASSYLGTGNGYTF; CDR3nt: TGTGCCAGCAGTTACCTCGGGACAGGGAACGGCTACACCTTC